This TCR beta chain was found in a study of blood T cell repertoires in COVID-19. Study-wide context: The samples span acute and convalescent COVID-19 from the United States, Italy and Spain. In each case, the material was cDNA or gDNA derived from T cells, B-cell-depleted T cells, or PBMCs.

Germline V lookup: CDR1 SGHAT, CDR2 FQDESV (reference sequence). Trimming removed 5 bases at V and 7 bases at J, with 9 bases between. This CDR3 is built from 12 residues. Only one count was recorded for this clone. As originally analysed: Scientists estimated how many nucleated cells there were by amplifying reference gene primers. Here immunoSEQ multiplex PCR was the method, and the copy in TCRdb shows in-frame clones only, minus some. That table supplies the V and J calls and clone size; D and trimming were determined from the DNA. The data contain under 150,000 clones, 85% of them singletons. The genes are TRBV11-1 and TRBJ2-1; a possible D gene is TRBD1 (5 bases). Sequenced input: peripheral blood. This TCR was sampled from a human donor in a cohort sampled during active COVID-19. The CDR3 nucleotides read TGTGCCAGCAGCCAGGGTCTTAATGAGCAGTTCTTC. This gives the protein CASSQGLNEQFF. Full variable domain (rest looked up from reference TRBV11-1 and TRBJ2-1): EAEVAQSPRYKITEKSQAVAFWCDPISGHATLYWYRQILGQGPELLVQFQDESVVDDSQLPKDRFSAERLKGVDSTLKIQPAELGDSAMYLCASSQGLNEQFFGPGTRLTVL.